Following are 23 T cell receptor beta chains from one sample sequenced in a study of T cells in tuberculosis. Produced via immunoSEQ multiplex PCR; TCRdb's table is partial and in-frame only. Of approximately 59,000 clones listed, over 75% are singletons. Thawed, overnight-rested PBMC were stained with GMM-loaded CD1B tetramer, viability dye and anti-CD3, then sorted. CD1B tetramers were loaded with Rhodococcus equi-derived C32 glucose monomycolate. The sample was CD1b-GMM tetramer-negative cells sorted from PBMCs. The receptors stem from an adult woman with latent tuberculosis.

The V call is TRBV6-5, the J call TRBJ2-3, with D perhaps TRBD2 (5 bases). This CDR3 spans 15 amino acids. Per the germline V gene, CDR1 is MNHEY and CDR2 is SVGAGI. V gave up 0 bases and J gave up 2 bases, with 9 bases separating them. In DNA, the CDR3 is TGTGCCAGCAGTTACTCCGGGATCCTCACAGATACGCAGTATTTT. It yields the protein CASSYSGILTDTQYF.

The genes are TRBV30 and TRBJ1-6; TRBD1 aligns across 10 bases. Trimming removed 7 bases from V and 10 bases from J; junction bases left unmatched: 16. This CDR3 contains 16 residues. In germline, CDR1 is GTSNPN, CDR2 SVGIG (reference sequence). CDR3 bases: TGTGCCTTCCATCCGGGGAAGACAGGGGGCGTATCACCCCTCCACTTT. Translating gives CAFHPGKTGGVSPLHF.

This clone was counted once. This chain links TRBV5-1 with TRBJ2-3, with 7 bases matching TRBD2. V shed 5 bases, J shed 2 bases, and the junction held 5 bases outside the gene matches. CDR3 length: 14 amino acids. Germline V gives CDR1 SGHRS, CDR2 YFSETQ. In DNA, the CDR3 is TGCGCCAGCAGTCAGCGGGGAAACACAGATACGCAGTATTTT. Residues: CASSQRGNTDTQYF.

The J gene is TRBJ1-1, the V gene TRBV6-4; D not resolved. V was shortened by 11 bases and J by 1 base, with 8 bases between the two germline ends. The CDR3 covers 11 residues. The V gene's germline CDR1 is MRHNA and CDR2 SNTAGT. The CDR3 protein is CARPGNTEAFF. Written as DNA, the CDR3 is TGTGCCCGCCCAGGGAACACTGAAGCTTTCTTT.

The V gene is TRBV7-2, the J gene TRBJ2-4; D possibly corresponds to TRBD1 (5 bases). Germline V gives CDR1 SGHTA, CDR2 FQGNSA. This CDR3 has 14 amino acids. The V end lost 3 bases, the J end lost 5 bases, and 11 bases lay between the germline ends. The DNA for the CDR3 is TGTGCCAGCAGCTTGGGCAGGGTTCAAAACATTCAGTACTTC. It translates to CASSLGRVQNIQYF.

The genes are TRBV29-1 and TRBJ1-2, with 10 positions matching TRBD1. V was clipped by 3 bases and J by 8 bases; unmatched bases: 9. This CDR3 spans 14 amino acids. Germline values: CDR1 SQVTM, CDR2 ANQGSEA. The CDR3 here is CSVEAGTGVWGYTF. DNA for the CDR3: TGCAGCGTTGAGGCCGGGACAGGGGTTTGGGGCTACACCTTC. The full variable domain, its missing parts supplied by reference TRBV29-1 and TRBJ1-2, is SAVISQKPSRDICQRGTSLTIQCQVDSQVTMMFWYRQQPGQSLTLIATANQGSEATYESGFVIDKFPISRPNLTFSTLTVSNMSPEDSSIYLCSVEAGTGVWGYTFGSGTRLTVV.

The chain employs TRBV9 and TRBJ2-5; 10 nucleotides align to TRBD2. CDR1 SGDLS and CDR2 YYNGEE come from the germline V gene. The V gene end was trimmed by 4 bases and the J gene end by 2 bases; junction bases not matched to a gene: 5. This CDR3 has 15 amino acids. Here the CDR3 reads CASSPSAGGQETQYF. The CDR3 DNA reads TGTGCCAGCAGCCCATCAGCGGGAGGGCAAGAGACCCAGTACTTC. Based on the CDR3 plus reference TRBV9 and TRBJ2-5, the full variable domain is DSGVTQTPKHLITATGQRVTLRCSPRSGDLSVYWYQQSLDQGLQFLIQYYNGEERAKGNILERFSAQQFPDLHSELNLSSLELGDSALYFCASSPSAGGQETQYFGPGTRLLVL.

The chain couples TRBV12-1 to TRBJ1-1; no DNA check was done on the table's D call, TRBD1. TRBV12-1 is classified as a pseudogene. The CDR3 has 12 amino acids. The CDR3 DNA reads TGTGCCACCCGAGGACAGAACACTGAAGCTTTCTTT. Residues: CATRGQNTEAFF.

V usage is TRBV7-2 and J usage is TRBJ2-7; D perhaps matches TRBD2 (6 bases). Germline assignment: CDR1 SGHTA and CDR2 FQGNSA. Trimming shortened V by 5 bases and J by 4 bases, and 15 bases separated the two germline ends. The CDR3 spans 14 residues. The CDR3 nucleotides are TGTGCCAGCAGCCCAGGACATGGGAGGTACGAGCAGTACTTC. Translated: CASSPGHGRYEQYF.

The rearrangement joins TRBV4-3 to TRBJ1-2, with 9 bases that match TRBD1. This CDR3 is built from 15 residues. Looked up from germline, CDR1 is LGHNA and CDR2 is YSLEER. V shed 0 bases and J 7 bases; nucleotides not matched to a gene: 6. The CDR3 nucleotides are TGCGCCAGCAGCCAAGATGTACAGGGGGCAGCTGGCTACACCTTC. This translates into CASSQDVQGAAGYTF.

The rearrangement links TRBV7-8 to TRBJ1-2, with a tentative D call TRBD1 (5 bases). The V gene's germline CDR1 is SGHVS and CDR2 FQNEAQ. The length of the CDR3 is 12 residues. V gave up 4 bases and J gave up 5 bases, with 8 bases separating them. DNA of the CDR3: TGTGCCAGCAGCTCGACAGAGTATGGCTACACCTTC. This translates into CASSSTEYGYTF. Using reference TRBV7-8 and TRBJ1-2 for the parts outside the CDR3, the full variable domain is GAGVSQSPRYKVAKRGQDVALRCDPISGHVSLFWYQQALGQGPEFLTYFQNEAQLDKSGLPSDRFFAERPEGSVSTLKIQRTQQEDSAVYLCASSSTEYGYTFGSGTRLTVV.

The chain has TRBV7-9 and TRBJ1-4; TRBD1 agrees at 9 bases. Germline CDR1 and CDR2: SEHNR and FQNEAQ (reference sequence). With V trimmed by 3 bases and J by 7 bases, 12 bases remained unmatched. The CDR3 is 17 residues long. Here the CDR3 DNA reads TGTGCCAGCAGCTTTAGTGGGGAACAGGGGGCTCGTGAAAAACTGTTTTTT. Translating it yields CASSFSGEQGAREKLFF.

This rearrangement joins TRBV5-1 to TRBJ2-1; 9 nucleotides agree with TRBD1. This CDR3 comprises 14 residues. V lost 6 bases, J lost 10 bases, and 11 bases stayed unmatched. In germline, CDR1 is SGHRS, CDR2 YFSETQ. CDR3 sequence: CASTGDRVKREQFF. The CDR3, as DNA: TGCGCCAGCACGGGGGACAGGGTAAAAAGGGAGCAGTTCTTC.

This chain uses TRBV5-1 with TRBJ1-2; TRBD1 might be the D (6 bases). This CDR3 region has 12 residues. The V and J ends lost 4 bases and 4 bases respectively, with 8 bases between them. The germline CDR1 and CDR2 sequences are SGHRS and YFSETQ. CDR3 region: CASSMTGYGYTF. In DNA form, the CDR3 reads TGCGCCAGCAGCATGACAGGCTATGGCTACACCTTC.

The chain joins TRBV19 to TRBJ2-2; 10 nucleotides match TRBD1. The CDR3 contains 14 residues. From germline, CDR1 is LNHDA and CDR2 SQIVND (reference sequence). The V and J ends lost 8 bases and 3 bases, in that order; junction bases with no gene match: 3. CDR3: CASSGTGDTGELFF. The CDR3 region has the DNA TGTGCCAGTTCCGGGACAGGGGACACCGGGGAGCTGTTTTTT.

The chain carries TRBV7-2 and TRBJ2-7; 7 bases align to TRBD1. From germline, CDR1 is SGHTA and CDR2 FQGNSA. V shed 2 bases, J shed 3 bases, and the junction held 4 bases outside the gene matches. The length of the CDR3 is 14 residues. For the CDR3, the DNA is TGTGCCAGCAGCTTAAACAGGGGCGACTACGAGCAGTACTTC. Encoded protein: CASSLNRGDYEQYF.

The genes are TRBV7-2 and TRBJ2-5; the match to TRBD1 covers 8 bases. Germline CDR1 reads SGHTA; CDR2 reads FQGNSA. The CDR3 totals 13 residues. Trimming took 5 bases from V and 4 from J; bases not matched to a gene: 3. This CDR3 reads CASSQGARETQYF. The CDR3 nucleotides are TGTGCCAGCAGCCAGGGGGCCCGAGAGACCCAGTACTTC.

This clone is a singleton in its sample. The rearrangement uses TRBV5-5 and TRBJ2-2; D is unclear. The CDR3 runs 16 residues. Germline V gives CDR1 SGHKS, CDR2 YYEKEE (reference sequence). V dropped 2 bases and J dropped 2 bases, with 13 bases sitting between them. The CDR3 bases are TGTGCCAGCAGCTTCTCGGCTAGAACTAACACCGGGGAGCTGTTTTTT. It yields the protein CASSFSARTNTGELFF.

V is TRBV7-3 and J is TRBJ2-2; D remains unclear. The V end was cut by 4 bases, the J end by 5 bases, with 2 bases between. CDR3 length equals 11 residues. The V gene's germline CDR1 is SGHTA and CDR2 FQGTGA. Written as DNA, the CDR3 is TGTGCCAGCAGCTCGACCGGGGAGCTGTTTTTT. This sequence encodes CASSSTGELFF.

This rearrangement joins TRBV27 to TRBJ1-5; TRBD1 matches at 10 bases. From germline, CDR1 is MNHEY and CDR2 SMNVEV (reference sequence). The CDR3 has 12 residues. Losses at the gene ends were 10 bases for V and 5 bases for J; bases not matched to a gene: 2. CDR3 bases: TGTGCCACCGGGACAGGGGATCAGCCCCAGCATTTT. Amino acid sequence: CATGTGDQPQHF.

The rearrangement uses TRBV2 and TRBJ2-7; TRBD1 agrees at 7 bases. J gave up 3 bases and V 6 bases, and 2 bases lay outside the gene matches. CDR1 SNHLY and CDR2 FYNNEI come from the germline V gene. The CDR3 contains 12 residues. The CDR3 sequence: CASRGQFYEQYF. CDR3 in DNA: TGTGCCAGCAGGGGACAGTTCTACGAGCAGTACTTC.

Here the CDR3 DNA reads TGTGCCAGCAGTGAAAGGGGAAACTATGGCTACACCTTC. It yields the protein CASSERGNYGYTF. This rearrangement joins TRBV25-1 to TRBJ1-2; maybe TRBD1 (5 bases). The CDR3 is made up of 13 amino acids. The germline V gene encodes CDR1 MGHDK and CDR2 SYGVNS. Trimming removed 2 bases at V and 2 bases at J, with 6 bases between.

The chain carries TRBV5-5 and TRBJ2-1; a possible D gene is TRBD2 (6 bases). The germline V gene encodes CDR1 SGHKS and CDR2 YYEKEE (reference sequence). The V end was cut by 0 bases, the J end by 9 bases, with 16 bases between. This CDR3 has 15 residues. As DNA, the CDR3 is TGTGCCAGCAGCTTGGGCTTCGGGAGCGACGCTGAGCAGTTCTTC. This translates into CASSLGFGSDAEQFF.